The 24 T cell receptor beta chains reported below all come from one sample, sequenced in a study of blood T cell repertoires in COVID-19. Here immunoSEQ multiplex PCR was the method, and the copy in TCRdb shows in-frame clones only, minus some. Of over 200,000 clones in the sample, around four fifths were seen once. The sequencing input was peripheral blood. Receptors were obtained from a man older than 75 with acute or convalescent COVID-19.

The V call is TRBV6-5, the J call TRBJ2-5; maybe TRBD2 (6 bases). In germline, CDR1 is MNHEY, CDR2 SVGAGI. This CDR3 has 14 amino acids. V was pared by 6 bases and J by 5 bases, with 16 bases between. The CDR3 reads CASSSGTSMETQYF. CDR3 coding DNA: TGTGCCAGCAGCTCCGGGACTTCCATGGAGACCCAGTACTTC.

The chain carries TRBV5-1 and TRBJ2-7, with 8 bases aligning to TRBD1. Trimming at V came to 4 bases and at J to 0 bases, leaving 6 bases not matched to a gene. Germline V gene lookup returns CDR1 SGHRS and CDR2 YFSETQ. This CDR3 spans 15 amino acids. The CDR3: CASSPGQEISYEQYF. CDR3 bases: TGCGCCAGCAGCCCGGGACAGGAAATCTCCTACGAGCAGTACTTC. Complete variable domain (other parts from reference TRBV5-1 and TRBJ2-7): KAGVTQTPRYLIKTRGQQVTLSCSPISGHRSVSWYQQTPGQGLQFLFEYFSETQRNKGNFPGRFSGRQFSNSRSEMNVSTLELGDSALYLCASSPGQEISYEQYFGPGTRLTVT.

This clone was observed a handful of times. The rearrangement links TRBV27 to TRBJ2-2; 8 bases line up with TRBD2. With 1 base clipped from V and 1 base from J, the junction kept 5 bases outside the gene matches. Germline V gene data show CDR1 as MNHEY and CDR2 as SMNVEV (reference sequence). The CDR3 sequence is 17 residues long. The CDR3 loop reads CASSLWRRGVNTGELFF. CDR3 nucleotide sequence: TGTGCCAGCAGTTTATGGAGGCGGGGGGTGAACACCGGGGAGCTGTTTTTT.

The DNA of the CDR3 is TGTGCCAGCAGCACCGGACATCTAGGGACCGGGGAGCTGTTTTTT. It specifies CASSTGHLGTGELFF. The V gene is TRBV7-8, the J gene TRBJ2-2; the D gene is possibly TRBD1 (5 bases). Looked up from germline, CDR1 is SGHVS and CDR2 is FQNEAQ. The CDR3 totals 15 residues. V was shortened by 5 bases and J by 5 bases, with 15 bases between the two germline ends.

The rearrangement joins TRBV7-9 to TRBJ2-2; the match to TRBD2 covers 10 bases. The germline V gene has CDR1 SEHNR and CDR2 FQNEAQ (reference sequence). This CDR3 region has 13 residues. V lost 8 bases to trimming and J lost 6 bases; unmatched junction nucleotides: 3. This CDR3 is CASQREGPGELFF. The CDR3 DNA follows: TGTGCCAGCCAGCGGGAGGGTCCCGGGGAGCTGTTTTTT.

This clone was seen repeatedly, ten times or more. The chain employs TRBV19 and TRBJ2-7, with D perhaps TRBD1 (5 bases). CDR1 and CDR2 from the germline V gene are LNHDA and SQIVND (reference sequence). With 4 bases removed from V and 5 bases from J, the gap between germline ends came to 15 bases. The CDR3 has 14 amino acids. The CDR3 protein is CASSNLPGYHEQYF. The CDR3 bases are TGTGCCAGTAGTAATCTCCCAGGGTACCACGAGCAGTACTTC.

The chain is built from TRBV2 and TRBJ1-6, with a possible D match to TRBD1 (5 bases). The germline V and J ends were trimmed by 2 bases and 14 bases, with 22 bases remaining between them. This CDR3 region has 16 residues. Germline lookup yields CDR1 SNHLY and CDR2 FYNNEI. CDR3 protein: CASSESRQISSFTLHF. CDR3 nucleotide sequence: TGTGCCAGCAGTGAAAGCAGACAGATCTCCTCATTCACCCTCCACTTT.

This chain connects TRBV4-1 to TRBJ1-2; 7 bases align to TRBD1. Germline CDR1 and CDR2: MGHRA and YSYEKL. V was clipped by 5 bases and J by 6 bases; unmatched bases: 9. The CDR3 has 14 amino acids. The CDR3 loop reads CASSVGTALDGYTF. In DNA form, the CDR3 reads TGCGCCAGCAGCGTGGGGACAGCTCTCGATGGCTACACCTTC.

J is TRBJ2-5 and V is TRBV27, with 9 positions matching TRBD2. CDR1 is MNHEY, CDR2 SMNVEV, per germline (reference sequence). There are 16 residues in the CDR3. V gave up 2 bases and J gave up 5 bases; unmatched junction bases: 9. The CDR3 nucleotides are TGTGCCAGCAGTTTACTGGGGGACGGGACTAGCGAGACCCAGTACTTC. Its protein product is CASSLLGDGTSETQYF.

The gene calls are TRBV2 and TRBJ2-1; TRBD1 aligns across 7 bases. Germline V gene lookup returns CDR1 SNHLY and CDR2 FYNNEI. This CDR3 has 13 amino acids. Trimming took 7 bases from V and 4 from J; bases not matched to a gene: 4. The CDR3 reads CASIPGQYNEQFF. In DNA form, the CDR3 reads TGTGCCAGCATCCCGGGACAGTACAATGAGCAGTTCTTC.

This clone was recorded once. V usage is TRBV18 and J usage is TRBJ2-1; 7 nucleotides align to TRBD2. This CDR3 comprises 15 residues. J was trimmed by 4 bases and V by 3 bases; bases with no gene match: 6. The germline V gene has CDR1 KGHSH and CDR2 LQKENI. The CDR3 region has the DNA TGTGCCAGCTCACCCAATAGCGGGTCATACAATGAGCAGTTCTTC. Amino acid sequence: CASSPNSGSYNEQFF.

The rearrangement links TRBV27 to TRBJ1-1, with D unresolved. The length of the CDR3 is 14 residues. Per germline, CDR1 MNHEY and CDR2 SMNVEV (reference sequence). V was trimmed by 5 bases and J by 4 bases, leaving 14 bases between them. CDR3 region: CASSVHSGTTEAFF. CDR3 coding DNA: TGTGCCAGCAGTGTACACAGCGGTACCACTGAAGCTTTCTTT.

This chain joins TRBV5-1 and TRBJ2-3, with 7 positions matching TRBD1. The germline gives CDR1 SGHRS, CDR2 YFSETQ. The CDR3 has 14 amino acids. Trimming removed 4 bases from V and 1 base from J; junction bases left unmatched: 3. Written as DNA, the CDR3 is TGCGCCAGCAGCGTAGGACAGGGCACAGATACGCAGTATTTT. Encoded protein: CASSVGQGTDTQYF. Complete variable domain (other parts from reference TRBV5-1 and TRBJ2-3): KAGVTQTPRYLIKTRGQQVTLSCSPISGHRSVSWYQQTPGQGLQFLFEYFSETQRNKGNFPGRFSGRQFSNSRSEMNVSTLELGDSALYLCASSVGQGTDTQYFGPGTRLTVL.

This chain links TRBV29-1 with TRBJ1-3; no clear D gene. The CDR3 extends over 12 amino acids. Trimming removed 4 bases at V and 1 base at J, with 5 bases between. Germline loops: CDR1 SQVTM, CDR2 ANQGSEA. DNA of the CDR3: TGCAGCGTTGTCACATCTGGAAACACCATATATTTT. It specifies CSVVTSGNTIYF. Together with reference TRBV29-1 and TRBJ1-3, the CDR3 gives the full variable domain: SAVISQKPSRDICQRGTSLTIQCQVDSQVTMMFWYRQQPGQSLTLIATANQGSEATYESGFVIDKFPISRPNLTFSTLTVSNMSPEDSSIYLCSVVTSGNTIYFGEGSWLTVV.

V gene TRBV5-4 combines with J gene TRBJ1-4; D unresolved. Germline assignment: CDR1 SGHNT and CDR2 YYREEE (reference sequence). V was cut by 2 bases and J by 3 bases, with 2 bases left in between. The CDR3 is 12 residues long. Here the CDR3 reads CASSFSNEKLFF. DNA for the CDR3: TGTGCCAGCAGCTTCTCTAATGAAAAACTGTTTTTT.

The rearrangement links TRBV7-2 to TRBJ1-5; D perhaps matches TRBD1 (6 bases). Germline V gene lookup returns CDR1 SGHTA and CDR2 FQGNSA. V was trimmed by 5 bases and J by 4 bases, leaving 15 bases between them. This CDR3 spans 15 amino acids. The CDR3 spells CASSMYWGQNQPQHF. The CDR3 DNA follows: TGTGCCAGCAGCATGTATTGGGGGCAGAATCAGCCCCAGCATTTT.

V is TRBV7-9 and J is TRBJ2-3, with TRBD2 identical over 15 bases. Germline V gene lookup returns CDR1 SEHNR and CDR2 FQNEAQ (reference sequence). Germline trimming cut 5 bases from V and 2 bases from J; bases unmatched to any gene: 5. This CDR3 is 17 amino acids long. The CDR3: CASSRGTSGRHTDTQYF. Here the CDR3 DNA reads TGTGCCAGCAGCCGCGGGACTAGCGGGAGGCACACAGATACGCAGTATTTT.

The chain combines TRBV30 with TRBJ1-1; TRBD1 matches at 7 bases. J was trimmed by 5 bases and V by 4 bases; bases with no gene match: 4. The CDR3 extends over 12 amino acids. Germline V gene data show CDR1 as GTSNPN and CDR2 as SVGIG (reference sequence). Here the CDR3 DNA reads TGTGCCTGGAAAGACAGGGCTACTGAAGCTTTCTTT. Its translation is CAWKDRATEAFF.

CDR3 region: CASSLAVGQSGTF. The DNA of the CDR3 is TGTGCCAGCAGCTTGGCCGTCGGACAGTCGGGCACCTTC. The rearrangement uses TRBV5-6 and TRBJ1-2; D may be TRBD1 (6 bases). CDR3 length: 13 amino acids. V lost 0 bases, J lost 13 bases, and 16 bases lay in between. In germline, CDR1 is SGHDT, CDR2 YYEEEE.

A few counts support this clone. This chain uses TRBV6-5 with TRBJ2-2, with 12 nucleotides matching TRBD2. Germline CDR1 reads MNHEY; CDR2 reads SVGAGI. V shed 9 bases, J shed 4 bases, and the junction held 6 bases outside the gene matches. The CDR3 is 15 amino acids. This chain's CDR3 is CASRLAGAATGELFF. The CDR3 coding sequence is TGTGCCAGTAGACTAGCGGGAGCGGCCACCGGGGAGCTGTTTTTT.

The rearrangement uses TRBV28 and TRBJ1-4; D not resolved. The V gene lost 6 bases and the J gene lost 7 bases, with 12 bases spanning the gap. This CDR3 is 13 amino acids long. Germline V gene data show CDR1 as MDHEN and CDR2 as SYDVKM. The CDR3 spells CASRISLSEKLFF. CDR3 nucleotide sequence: TGTGCCAGCAGAATTTCGCTGAGTGAAAAACTGTTTTTT.

CDR3 amino acids: CASSFSRTGIYPEAFF. For the CDR3, the DNA is TGTGCCAGCAGTTTTTCGCGAACAGGGATTTATCCTGAAGCTTTCTTT. V usage is TRBV28 and J usage is TRBJ1-1; TRBD1 is a possible D gene (6 bases). V lost 3 bases and J 6 bases, leaving 20 bases between the germline ends. Germline V CDR1 and CDR2: MDHEN, SYDVKM. This CDR3 region has 16 residues.

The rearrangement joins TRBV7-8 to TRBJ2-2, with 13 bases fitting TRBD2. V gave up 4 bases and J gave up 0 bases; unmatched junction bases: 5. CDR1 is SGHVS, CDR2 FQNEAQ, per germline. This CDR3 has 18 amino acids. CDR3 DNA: TGTGCCAGCAGCTCGGGGACTAGCGGGGAAGCGAACACCGGGGAGCTGTTTTTT. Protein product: CASSSGTSGEANTGELFF.

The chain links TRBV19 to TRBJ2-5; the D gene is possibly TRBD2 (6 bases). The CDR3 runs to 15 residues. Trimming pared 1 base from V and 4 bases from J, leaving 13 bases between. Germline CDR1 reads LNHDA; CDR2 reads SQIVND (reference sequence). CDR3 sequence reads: CASSIAGLAPETQYF. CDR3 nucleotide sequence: TGTGCCAGTAGTATAGCGGGGCTAGCGCCAGAGACCCAGTACTTC.